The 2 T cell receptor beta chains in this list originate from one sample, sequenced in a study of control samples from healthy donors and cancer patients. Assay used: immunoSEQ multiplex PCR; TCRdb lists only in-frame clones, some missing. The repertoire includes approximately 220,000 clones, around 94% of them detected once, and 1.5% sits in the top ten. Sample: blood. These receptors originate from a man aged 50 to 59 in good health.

The CDR3 loop reads CASSSQGRRTEAFF. The CDR3, as DNA: TGTGCCAGCAGTTCCCAGGGGAGAAGGACTGAAGCTTTCTTT. V and J are TRBV28 and TRBJ1-1; tentatively, D is TRBD1 (6 bases). The germline V gene has CDR1 MDHEN and CDR2 SYDVKM. Trimming left V 4 bases short and J 5 bases short, with 14 bases between. The CDR3 sequence is 14 residues long.

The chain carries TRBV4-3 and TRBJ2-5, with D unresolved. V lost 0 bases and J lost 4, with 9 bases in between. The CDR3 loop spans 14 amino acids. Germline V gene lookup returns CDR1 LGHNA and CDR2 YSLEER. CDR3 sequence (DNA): TGCGCCAGCAGCCAAGAATGGGGTCGAGAGACCCAGTACTTC. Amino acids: CASSQEWGRETQYF.